Below are 25 T cell receptor beta chains sequenced from a single sample in a study of CD8+ T cells in alopecia areata (dated by TCRdb to the late 2010s). The library relied on the immunoSEQ multiplex PCR assay. RNA was extracted from all samples and reverse transcribed into cDNA as template for TCR sequencing. This is the immuneACCESS table as TCRdb keeps it, with only in-frame sequences that have V and J called. A part of the clones is gone; compared with another copy, unresolved V genes explain less than half, and the rest is unexplained. In this sample the table shows approximately 130,000 clones, over 55% of which occur a single time. Around 5.7% of the sample rests with the top ten. What this sample's time point label stands for: four to five weeks on oral tofacitinib. The sample's treatment or condition, from its label and the paper: oral pan-JAK inhibitor, 5-10 mg twice daily. The specimen was CD4+ T cells sorted from blood, collected at week 4, from a patient treated with tofacitinib. Receptors were obtained from a human donor with alopecia areata.

This clone occurred many times. This chain joins TRBV7-2 and TRBJ2-2; D not certain. CDR1 and CDR2 (germline): SGHTA, FQGNSA. The CDR3 has 13 residues. The ends were cut back, 5 bases at V and 1 base at J, with 5 bases in the middle. The CDR3 DNA is TGTGCCAGCAGCCTGAAGAACACCGGGGAGCTGTTTTTT. Amino acids: CASSLKNTGELFF.

The chain joins TRBV2 to TRBJ1-1; D is unresolved. This CDR3 comprises 12 residues. Germline V gene lookup returns CDR1 SNHLY and CDR2 FYNNEI. V shed 7 bases and J shed 7 bases, with 13 bases lying between them. CDR3 nucleotide sequence: TGTGCCAGCACCCAAGGGTATATTGAAGCTTTCTTT. Encoded protein: CASTQGYIEAFF.

This chain connects TRBV27 to TRBJ1-1; 8 bases map to TRBD1. J gave up 3 bases and V 8 bases, and 5 bases lay outside the gene matches. The CDR3 loop spans 13 amino acids. The V gene's germline CDR1 is MNHEY and CDR2 SMNVEV (reference sequence). The CDR3 loop reads CASRKTGDTEAFF. The DNA for the CDR3 is TGTGCCAGCCGTAAGACAGGGGACACTGAAGCTTTCTTT.

This chain joins TRBV5-1 and TRBJ2-4, with 11 bases matching TRBD2. This CDR3 is built from 19 residues. Per the germline V gene, CDR1 is SGHRS and CDR2 is YFSETQ. The J segment lost 0 bases and the V segment lost 0 bases, leaving 8 bases of the junction unmatched. CDR3 region: CASSLATSGGLLAKNIQYF. The CDR3 nucleotides read TGCGCCAGCAGCTTGGCCACTAGCGGGGGACTCCTAGCCAAAAACATTCAGTACTTC.

The genes are TRBV28 and TRBJ2-5; D is unresolved. With 1 base removed from V and 4 bases from J, the gap between germline ends came to 4 bases. Germline V gives CDR1 MDHEN, CDR2 SYDVKM. This CDR3 is 12 amino acids long. In DNA, the CDR3 is TGTGCCAGCAGTTTATCTTTAGAGACCCAGTACTTC. Translated: CASSLSLETQYF. Combining the CDR3 with reference TRBV28 and TRBJ2-5 gives the whole variable domain DVKVTQSSRYLVKRTGEKVFLECVQDMDHENMFWYRQDPGLGLRLIYFSYDVKMKEKGDIPEGYSVSREKKERFSLILESASTNQTSMYLCASSLSLETQYFGPGTRLLVL.

The genes are TRBV4-3 and TRBJ1-1; 10 positions match TRBD1. CDR1 LGHNA and CDR2 YSLEER come from the germline V gene. The J segment lost 3 bases and the V segment lost 1 base, leaving 8 bases of the junction unmatched. The CDR3 runs 17 residues. The CDR3 is CASSQGPTGGSDTEAFF. The CDR3 DNA follows: TGCGCCAGCAGCCAAGGCCCGACAGGGGGCAGCGACACTGAAGCTTTCTTT.

As regards this clone: Other DNA sequences from this sample encode an identical CDR3 as well. This chain uses TRBV29-1 with TRBJ1-2, with a possible D match to TRBD1 (6 bases). V shed 3 bases and J shed 2 bases, with 7 bases lying between them. The CDR3 covers 12 residues. Germline V gene data show CDR1 as SQVTM and CDR2 as ANQGSEA. The CDR3 DNA is TGCAGCGTTGAGAGGGGGAACTATGGCTACACCTTC. Encoded protein: CSVERGNYGYTF.

This clone was seen more than once but under ten times. The chain employs TRBV14 and TRBJ2-7; D uncertain. Germline V gives CDR1 SGHDN, CDR2 FVKESK. V gave up 4 bases and J gave up 1 base, with 20 bases separating them. The CDR3 spans 17 residues. The chain's CDR3 is CASSRSPQVSKSYEQYF. The CDR3 DNA sequence: TGTGCCAGCAGCCGATCACCGCAAGTGAGTAAATCCTACGAGCAGTACTTC. Based on the CDR3 plus reference TRBV14 and TRBJ2-7, the full variable domain is EAGVTQFPSHSVIEKGQTVTLRCDPISGHDNLYWYRRVMGKEIKFLLHFVKESKQDESGMPNNRFLAERTGGTYSTLKVQPAELEDSGVYFCASSRSPQVSKSYEQYFGPGTRLTVT.

This clone was observed a few times. CDR3: CSVVRTGELFF. The CDR3 bases are TGCAGCGTTGTACGAACCGGGGAGCTGTTTTTT. The rearrangement uses TRBV29-1 and TRBJ2-2; no firm D call. The CDR3 runs 11 residues. Germline assignment: CDR1 SQVTM and CDR2 ANQGSEA. Trimming took off 4 bases at V and 5 bases at J, with 5 bases between the two ends.

This clone was seen more than once but under ten times. This sequence joins TRBV2 and TRBJ2-3, with TRBD2 matching 7 bases. Germline trimming cut 7 bases from V and 2 bases from J; bases unmatched to any gene: 9. CDR1 and CDR2 from the germline V gene are SNHLY and FYNNEI. The CDR3 length is 15 residues. This CDR3 reads CASTRYQRDTDTQYF. The CDR3 region has the DNA TGTGCCAGCACAAGATACCAGCGGGACACAGATACGCAGTATTTT.

This chain connects TRBV6-5 to TRBJ1-1; D gene unclear. V lost 7 bases to trimming and J lost 5 bases, with 17 bases between them. CDR1 and CDR2 (germline): MNHEY, SVGAGI. The CDR3 spans 14 residues. The CDR3 DNA is TGTGCCAGCAACCCACCAGATAGAGGGACTGAAGCTTTCTTT. Translating it yields CASNPPDRGTEAFF.

J is TRBJ2-5 and V is TRBV29-1; TRBD1 matches at 8 bases. Germline V CDR1 and CDR2: SQVTM, ANQGSEA. Losses at the gene ends were 3 bases for V and 5 bases for J; bases not matched to a gene: 2. The CDR3 is made up of 12 amino acids. The CDR3 is CSVEQGAETQYF. In nucleotides, the CDR3 is TGCAGCGTTGAGCAGGGGGCGGAGACCCAGTACTTC.

This clone was observed a few times. The chain combines TRBV5-4 with TRBJ2-4, with 7 bases identical to TRBD2. This CDR3 spans 15 amino acids. The germline gives CDR1 SGHNT, CDR2 YYREEE (reference sequence). V was clipped by 4 bases and J by 5 bases; unmatched bases: 9. The chain's CDR3 is CASSLPPGGENIQYF. CDR3 DNA sequence: TGTGCCAGCAGCCTCCCCCCGGGGGGTGAAAACATTCAGTACTTC.

V usage is TRBV5-1 and J usage is TRBJ2-1; weak D call: TRBD1 (5 bases). CDR3 length: 20 residues. Germline V gene lookup returns CDR1 SGHRS and CDR2 YFSETQ. Trimming removed 1 base at V and 8 bases at J, with 31 bases between. CDR3 residues: CASSLNPLTIGDSSSDEQFF. The CDR3 region has the DNA TGCGCCAGCAGCTTGAACCCCCTTACCATAGGGGATAGCAGCTCGGATGAGCAGTTCTTC.

This clone has a single count. The rearrangement joins TRBV7-6 to TRBJ2-1, with a possible D match to TRBD2 (5 bases). Per the germline V gene, CDR1 is SGHVS and CDR2 is FNYEAQ. V lost 4 bases and J lost 4, with 8 bases in between. The CDR3 is 13 amino acids. DNA for the CDR3: TGTGCCAGCAGCTCGGACTGGTACAATGAGCAGTTCTTC. It encodes CASSSDWYNEQFF. Full variable domain (remainder filled in from reference TRBV7-6 and TRBJ2-1): GAGVSQSPRYKVTKRGQDVALRCDPISGHVSLYWYRQALGQGPEFLTYFNYEAQQDKSGLPNDRFSAERPEGSISTLTIQRTEQRDSAMYRCASSSDWYNEQFFGPGTRLTVL.

J is TRBJ2-3 and V is TRBV30; perhaps TRBD2 as D (5 bases). The germline V gene encodes CDR1 GTSNPN and CDR2 SVGIG (reference sequence). V was cut by 0 bases and J by 2 bases, with 12 bases left in between. The CDR3 length is 15 residues. The CDR3 DNA is TGTGCCTGGAGTGTAGCGGCGGCCAACACAGATACGCAGTATTTT. Translated, it gives CAWSVAAANTDTQYF.

This clone was seen once. The genes are TRBV27 and TRBJ1-2, with D possibly matching TRBD1 (6 bases). This CDR3 is 13 amino acids long. Germline-derived CDR1 and CDR2 are MNHEY and SMNVEV (reference sequence). Trimming took 6 bases from V and 3 from J, leaving 11 bases between them. The CDR3 DNA reads TGTGCCAGCAGCCGGACAGCTCACTATGGCTACACCTTC. Protein product: CASSRTAHYGYTF.

The count of this clone is one. This chain uses TRBV25-1 with TRBJ1-1, with TRBD1 as a possible D gene (6 bases). V lost 6 bases, J lost 5 bases, and 16 bases lay in between. CDR1 MGHDK and CDR2 SYGVNS come from the germline V gene. This CDR3 comprises 14 residues. CDR3 sequence reads: CASRGAAGETEAFF. The CDR3 nucleotides read TGTGCCAGCAGGGGGGCAGCGGGGGAGACTGAAGCTTTCTTT.

The CDR3 spells CAISADTFKTEAFF. The CDR3 DNA follows: TGTGCCATCAGTGCTGACACCTTCAAGACTGAAGCTTTCTTT. This chain links TRBV10-3 with TRBJ1-1; D gene ambiguous. V dropped 4 bases and J dropped 5 bases, with 14 bases sitting between them. Germline V gene lookup returns CDR1 ENHRY and CDR2 SYGVKD. The CDR3 is 14 amino acids.

The CDR3: CASSQAEGDTQYF. CDR3 in DNA: TGCGCCAGCAGCCAAGCAGAGGGGGATACGCAGTATTTT. The chain links TRBV4-3 to TRBJ2-3; D is perhaps TRBD1 or TRBD2 (5 bases each). V lost 1 base to trimming and J lost 6 bases, with 8 bases between them. Germline lookup yields CDR1 LGHNA and CDR2 YSLEER. CDR3 length equals 13 residues.

This clone was observed a few times. This sample also contains other DNA sequences that code for the same CDR3. This chain connects TRBV5-1 to TRBJ2-5, with D tentatively TRBD2 (6 bases). The CDR3 spans 13 residues. V dropped 2 bases and J dropped 2 bases, with 7 bases sitting between them. The V gene's germline CDR1 is SGHRS and CDR2 YFSETQ. CDR3 residues: CASSFRGQETQYF. The CDR3 nucleotides are TGCGCCAGCAGCTTCCGGGGGCAAGAGACCCAGTACTTC.

The gene calls are TRBV15 and TRBJ1-5; D call uncertain. Trimming took 5 bases from V and 5 from J, leaving 10 bases between them. This CDR3 region has 13 residues. Germline assignment: CDR1 LNHNV and CDR2 YYDKDF (reference sequence). CDR3 protein: CATSPRPYQPQHF. As DNA, the CDR3 is TGTGCCACCAGCCCACGCCCTTATCAGCCCCAGCATTTT.

The chain is built from TRBV6-5 and TRBJ2-7; no reliable D call. CDR1 and CDR2 (germline): MNHEY, SVGAGI. The CDR3 is 13 residues long. V gave up 6 bases and J gave up 3 bases, with 12 bases separating them. The CDR3, as DNA: TGTGCCAGCAGCCGCACCATGAACTACGAGCAGTACTTC. Its protein product is CASSRTMNYEQYF.

This clone was recorded a few times. The V and J genes are TRBV2 and TRBJ2-5, with D tentatively TRBD1 (6 bases). The V gene lost 7 bases and the J gene lost 5 bases, with 11 bases spanning the gap. The CDR3 length is 12 residues. Per germline, CDR1 SNHLY and CDR2 FYNNEI. The CDR3 nucleotides are TGTGCCAGCAATCAGGGGCCGGAGACCCAGTACTTC. Amino acids: CASNQGPETQYF.

This clone has only a few counts. The chain carries TRBV5-4 and TRBJ1-2; 11 bases fit TRBD1. Germline-derived CDR1 and CDR2 are SGHNT and YYREEE (reference sequence). The V and J ends lost 3 bases and 5 bases, in that order; junction bases with no gene match: 6. The CDR3 contains 15 residues. Written as DNA, the CDR3 is TGTGCCAGCAGCTCGAGGGACAGGGGGGGGTATGGCTACACCTTC. Amino acids: CASSSRDRGGYGYTF.